Sequencing of this T cell receptor beta chain was carried out in a study of beta chain features in type 1 diabetes. Study-wide context: There were approximately 110,000,000 sorted cells examined across all samples.

CD45RO/CCR7/CD25/CD127/CD95/CD27 sorting isolated CD4+ naive, central memory, regulatory and stem cell-like memory cells. Purity of each sorted population was above 98%. Isolated RNA was reverse transcribed in full, so expressed TCRB transcripts were sequenced. Clones were sequenced by immunoSEQ multiplex PCR, and TCRdb holds only the in-frame ones, with some missing. The table lists about 160,000 clones, roughly 59% of them singletons. On this clone: What it binds is unknown.

Trimming removed 0 bases at V and 6 bases at J, with 10 bases between. CDR3 size: 14 residues. The V gene's germline CDR1 is SEHNR and CDR2 FQNEAQ (reference sequence). Study results and caveats: VDJ junctions from type 1 diabetes patients carried fewer insertions and larger deletions. In all four CD4+ subsets, TCRB CDR3 length was significantly, moderately reduced in type 1 diabetes.

The rearrangement joins TRBV7-9 to TRBJ2-3; the D gene is possibly TRBD2 (7 bases). The receptor comes from a man aged 25 to 45 with type 1 diabetes. Sequencing was done on a sample of naive CD4+ T cells from blood. The CDR3 DNA reads TGTGCCAGCAGCTTAGCGGCGGGGGCGGATACGCAGTATTTT. Its protein is CASSLAAGADTQYF.